The rows below give T cell receptor beta chains drawn from one sample of a study of blood T cell repertoires in COVID-19. Using immunoSEQ multiplex PCR, the repertoire was profiled, and TCRdb retains in-frame clones only, with some absent. Seen here are about 65,000 clones, over 75% observed once, and the top ten hold around 14%. Material for sequencing was peripheral blood. The receptors were sampled from a man older than 75 with acute or convalescent COVID-19. CDR3s include the opening cysteine and the closing phenylalanine or tryptophan. Fields, in order: V gene, clone size, J gene, D gene, CDR3 protein, CDR3 DNA. D genes are given only for firm matches. Clone size, where shown, is once, few, many, or a class for clones that have expanded.

TRBV19	-	TRBJ1-5	-	CASSMRQNQPQHF	TGTGCCAGTAGTATGAGGCAGAATCAGCCCCAGCATTTT
TRBV19	-	TRBJ1-5	-	CASSIPRGPNQPQHF	TGTGCCAGTAGTATCCCCAGGGGACCCAATCAGCCCCAGCATTTT
TRBV30	-	TRBJ2-4	-	CAWGGEVAKNIQYF	TGTGCCTGGGGGGGCGAAGTAGCCAAAAACATTCAGTACTTC
TRBV15	-	TRBJ1-4	-	CATSEPGGTNEKLFF	TGTGCCACCAGCGAACCAGGTGGTACTAATGAAAAACTGTTTTTT
TRBV18	-	TRBJ2-7	TRBD1	CASSPAGTGAYEQYF	TGTGCCAGCTCACCCGCCGGGACAGGGGCCTACGAGCAGTACTTC
TRBV6-5	-	TRBJ1-3	TRBD1	CASRGGQLSGNTIYF	TGTGCCAGCAGGGGGGGACAGCTCTCTGGAAACACCATATATTTT
TRBV27	-	TRBJ1-4	-	CASSSQGGGKLFF	TGTGCCAGCAGTTCACAGGGAGGGGGAAAACTGTTTTTT
TRBV19	few	TRBJ2-5	-	CASSEQGQETQYF	TGTGCCAGTAGCGAGCAGGGTCAAGAGACCCAGTACTTC
TRBV19	-	TRBJ1-5	TRBD1	CASTWTGGQPQHF	TGTGCCAGTACTTGGACAGGGGGCCAGCCCCAGCATTTT
TRBV7-2	-	TRBJ2-5	-	CASSLGVWGDGRGTQYF	TGTGCCAGCAGCTTAGGTGTTTGGGGGGACGGGAGAGGGACCCAGTACTTC
TRBV9	-	TRBJ2-5	-	CASSVSGVQETQYF	TGTGCCAGCAGCGTATCGGGGGTCCAAGAGACCCAGTACTTC
TRBV2	-	TRBJ2-5	TRBD1	CASSRRGRGQETQYF	TGTGCCAGCAGTCGTAGGGGGCGCGGGCAAGAGACCCAGTACTTC
TRBV11-3	medium-sized	TRBJ2-1	TRBD2	CASSLDPGLAGTSSYNEQFF	TGTGCCAGCAGCTTAGATCCAGGACTAGCGGGGACTAGCTCCTACAATGAGCAGTTCTTC
TRBV5-1	-	TRBJ2-3	-	CASSLEGGVSTDTQYF	TGCGCCAGCAGCTTGGAAGGCGGGGTAAGCACAGATACGCAGTATTTT
TRBV3-1/TRBV3-2	-	TRBJ1-4	-	CASSQGQEIKNEKLFF	TGTGCCAGCAGCCAAGGACAGGAGATAAAAAATGAAAAACTGTTTTTT
TRBV12-5	-	TRBJ2-6	TRBD1	CASGKGQSGANVLTF	TGTGCTAGTGGTAAGGGACAGTCCGGGGCCAACGTCCTGACTTTC
TRBV12-3/TRBV12-4	few	TRBJ2-5	-	CASSTTETQYF	TGTGCCAGCAGTACCACTGAGACCCAGTACTTC
TRBV2	-	TRBJ2-1	-	CARTTFVRNNGNEQFF	TGTGCCAGGACTACCTTCGTCAGGAATAACGGCAATGAGCAGTTCTTC
TRBV5-1	-	TRBJ1-5	TRBD1	CASSFDGQGIQPQHF	TGCGCCAGCAGCTTTGACGGACAGGGGATTCAGCCCCAGCATTTT
TRBV11-2	-	TRBJ2-2	-	CASSFGDFRVTGELFF	TGTGCCAGCAGCTTCGGGGACTTTCGGGTTACCGGGGAGCTGTTTTTT
TRBV15	-	TRBJ1-3	-	CATSRVEEPGNTIYF	TGTGCCACCAGCAGAGTGGAGGAACCCGGAAACACCATATATTTT
TRBV7-2	-	TRBJ1-5	TRBD1	CASSLRWSTGVGQPQHF	TGTGCCAGCAGCTTAAGGTGGTCGACAGGGGTGGGACAGCCCCAGCATTTT
TRBV7-9	-	TRBJ1-4	TRBD1	CASSRGQGNEKLFF	TGTGCCAGCAGCCGGGGACAGGGAAATGAAAAACTGTTTTTT
TRBV30	-	TRBJ1-3	-	CAWSGLQSSTGNSGNTIYF	TGTGCCTGGAGTGGACTGCAATCTTCCACAGGGAACTCTGGAAACACCATATATTTT
TRBV5-1	-	TRBJ2-5	-	CASSLESSLQTQYF	TGCGCCAGCAGCTTGGAGTCTAGCTTACAGACCCAGTACTTC
TRBV7-2	-	TRBJ1-6	TRBD1	CASSFGDRGSPLHF	TGTGCCAGCAGCTTTGGGGACAGAGGTTCACCCCTCCACTTT
TRBV7-9	once	TRBJ1-2	TRBD1	CASTGTGTNYGYTF	TGTGCCAGCACCGGGACAGGGACTAACTATGGCTACACCTTC
TRBV2	-	TRBJ1-2	TRBD1	CASTIGTEKYGYTF	TGTGCCAGCACGATCGGGACAGAGAAATATGGCTACACCTTC
TRBV6-5	few	TRBJ1-1	TRBD1	CASTLDRMNTEAFF	TGTGCCAGCACTTTGGACAGGATGAACACTGAAGCTTTCTTT
TRBV30	-	TRBJ2-3	TRBD2	CAWSVGLGLTDTQYF	TGTGCCTGGAGTGTAGGACTAGGGTTAACAGATACGCAGTATTTT
TRBV5-5	-	TRBJ2-7	-	CASSPPGPPYEQYF	TGTGCCAGCAGCCCCCCGGGTCCACCCTACGAGCAGTACTTC
TRBV6-5	once	TRBJ2-1	TRBD2	CASNGAGGNNEQFF	TGTGCCAGCAACGGAGCGGGGGGGAACAATGAGCAGTTCTTC
TRBV2	-	TRBJ1-1	TRBD1	CASSLDRSGEAFF	TGTGCCAGCAGTTTGGACAGGTCCGGGGAAGCTTTCTTT
TRBV2	-	TRBJ2-7	TRBD2	CASSGEGGSYEQYF	TGTGCCAGCAGTGGGGAGGGAGGCTCCTACGAGCAGTACTTC
TRBV4-1	-	TRBJ1-2	TRBD1	CASSQDTAGTGRDYGYTF	TGCGCCAGCAGCCAAGATACCGCGGGGACAGGGCGAGACTATGGCTACACCTTC
TRBV7-9	-	TRBJ1-3	TRBD1	CASSASGGTGNTIYF	TGTGCCAGCAGCGCATCAGGGGGCACTGGAAACACCATATATTTT
TRBV18	-	TRBJ1-4	TRBD1	CASSPRQGDEKLFF	TGTGCCAGCTCACCCCGACAGGGGGATGAAAAACTGTTTTTT
TRBV10-3	-	TRBJ1-2	-	CAISESLRPDGYTF	TGTGCCATCAGTGAGTCGTTGAGGCCCGATGGCTACACCTTC
TRBV14	-	TRBJ1-1	TRBD1	CASSSRDRGGWNTEAFF	TGTGCCAGCAGCTCCCGGGACAGGGGAGGTTGGAACACTGAAGCTTTCTTT
TRBV18	-	TRBJ2-3	TRBD2	CASSGLAGITDTQYF	TGTGCCAGCTCAGGTCTAGCGGGGATAACAGATACGCAGTATTTT
TRBV5-1	-	TRBJ1-5	-	CASRREFNQPQHF	TGCGCCAGCAGGCGGGAGTTTAATCAGCCCCAGCATTTT
TRBV4-1	-	TRBJ1-6	-	CASSQGLWGVTNSPLHF	TGCGCCAGCAGCCAAGGCCTCTGGGGGGTTACAAATTCACCCCTCCACTTT
TRBV18	-	TRBJ2-5	-	CASSPSSGHYQETQYF	TGTGCCAGCTCACCAAGCTCGGGACACTACCAAGAGACCCAGTACTTC
TRBV6-1	few	TRBJ1-5	-	CASSEAGASNQPQHF	TGTGCCAGCAGTGAAGCAGGGGCTAGCAATCAGCCCCAGCATTTT
TRBV9	-	TRBJ2-1	-	CASSARRGGADNEQFF	TGTGCCAGCAGCGCCAGAAGGGGGGGGGCCGACAATGAGCAGTTCTTC
TRBV5-1	-	TRBJ2-3	-	CASSLDGQSTDTQYF	TGCGCCAGCAGCTTGGACGGACAAAGCACAGATACGCAGTATTTT
TRBV9	-	TRBJ2-3	TRBD1	CASSVSPGTGRPRTQYF	TGTGCCAGCAGCGTCTCACCGGGGACAGGGAGACCCAGGACGCAGTATTTT
TRBV2	-	TRBJ2-5	TRBD1	CASGGQQTQYF	TGTGCCAGCGGGGGACAGCAGACCCAGTACTTC
TRBV19	-	TRBJ1-2	TRBD1	CASSVGTGGSYGYTF	TGTGCCAGTAGTGTGGGGACAGGGGGTAGCTATGGCTACACCTTC
TRBV29-1	-	TRBJ1-1	TRBD1	CSVARTGNTEAFF	TGCAGCGTTGCTAGGACAGGGAACACTGAAGCTTTCTTT
TRBV5-1	-	TRBJ1-5	TRBD1	CASSLDRGGNQPQHF	TGCGCCAGCAGCTTGGACAGGGGAGGCAATCAGCCCCAGCATTTT
TRBV2	-	TRBJ2-4	-	CASRAQAAAKNIQYF	TGTGCCAGCAGGGCACAGGCAGCAGCCAAAAACATTCAGTACTTC
TRBV2	-	TRBJ2-3	TRBD1	CASSFQTGRTDTQYF	TGTGCCAGCAGTTTCCAGACAGGGCGCACAGATACGCAGTATTTT
TRBV2	-	TRBJ2-1	-	CASSDGWSSYNEQFF	TGTGCCAGCAGTGATGGGTGGAGCTCCTACAATGAGCAGTTCTTC
TRBV29-1	-	TRBJ2-4	-	CSVRGAAANIQYF	TGCAGCGTTCGGGGTGCAGCCGCAAACATTCAGTACTTC
TRBV3-1/TRBV3-2	-	TRBJ2-2	-	CASSQAHRTTGELFF	TGTGCCAGCAGCCAAGCCCACAGGACCACCGGGGAGCTGTTTTTT
TRBV19	-	TRBJ1-4	TRBD1	CASSSRGQGEKLFF	TGTGCCAGTAGCTCCAGGGGGCAGGGGGAAAAACTGTTTTTT
TRBV18	few	TRBJ1-1	-	CASSPRRERNTEAFF	TGTGCCAGCTCACCGAGGAGGGAAAGGAACACTGAAGCTTTCTTT
TRBV15	-	TRBJ2-6	-	CATSEVYGANVLTF	TGTGCCACCAGCGAAGTCTATGGGGCCAACGTCCTGACTTTC
TRBV7-2	-	TRBJ2-5	TRBD1	CASSLFGTEETQYF	TGTGCCAGCAGCTTATTCGGGACAGAAGAGACCCAGTACTTC